Following are 12 T cell receptor beta chains from one sample sequenced in a study of cytomegalovirus exposure and HLA in healthy donors. The PCR was carried out with 60 Vbeta primers and 13 Jbeta primers. Assay used: immunoSEQ multiplex PCR; TCRdb lists only in-frame clones, some missing. This sample has 84,000 or so clones, with around 73% found just once. What was sequenced was PBMCs. Source of these receptors: a man between 50 and 59 years old in good health and CMV-seronegative.

The chain employs TRBV7-2 and TRBJ1-5, with no clear D. Trimming removed 5 bases from V and 7 bases from J, with 27 bases in between. CDR1 is SGHTA and CDR2 is FQGNSA in the germline V gene. The CDR3 totals 18 residues. The CDR3 nucleotides are TGTGCCAGCAGCCCCCTCGGAGTGGCGATGCAGAAAGCGCAGCCCCAGCATTTT. This gives the protein CASSPLGVAMQKAQPQHF. The full variable domain, its missing parts supplied by reference TRBV7-2 and TRBJ1-5, is GAGVSQSPSNKVTEKGKDVELRCDPISGHTALYWYRQSLGQGLEFLIYFQGNSAPDKSGLPSDRFSAERTGGSVSTLTIQRTQQEDSAVYLCASSPLGVAMQKAQPQHFGDGTRLSIL.

V and J are TRBV19 and TRBJ1-1; perhaps TRBD1 as D (6 bases). This CDR3 has 13 residues. V dropped 7 bases and J dropped 0 bases, with 9 bases sitting between them. The germline V gene has CDR1 LNHDA and CDR2 SQIVND (reference sequence). The CDR3 nucleotides are TGTGCCAGTACAGGGGATTTGAACACTGAAGCTTTCTTT. It codes for CASTGDLNTEAFF.

This rearrangement joins TRBV4-2 to TRBJ2-7; the D is unclear. This CDR3 is built from 14 residues. Germline V gene data show CDR1 as LGHNA and CDR2 as YNFKEQ. V lost 1 base and J 3 bases, leaving 10 bases between the germline ends. The CDR3 DNA reads TGTGCCAGCAGCCAAGGTGATGTCGGCTACGAGCAGTACTTC. It encodes CASSQGDVGYEQYF.

V is TRBV30 and J is TRBJ2-1; no reliable D call. Germline assignment: CDR1 GTSNPN and CDR2 SVGIG (reference sequence). Deletions cut 4 bases from V and 6 bases from J, with 16 bases between. The CDR3 is made up of 14 amino acids. CDR3 residues: CAWMVQTPGNEQFF. CDR3 DNA: TGTGCCTGGATGGTGCAGACTCCCGGCAATGAGCAGTTCTTC.

This clone came up a few times. The rearrangement joins TRBV7-8 to TRBJ1-4; possible D gene TRBD1, 5 bases. The CDR3 extends over 14 amino acids. V was pared by 3 bases and J by 7 bases, with 12 bases between. From germline, CDR1 is SGHVS and CDR2 FQNEAQ. In nucleotides, the CDR3 is TGTGCCAGCAGCTTGGACAATGGCGGTGAAAAACTGTTTTTT. Amino acid sequence: CASSLDNGGEKLFF.

The chain joins TRBV6-6 to TRBJ1-6, with D perhaps matching TRBD1 (6 bases). Germline CDR1 and CDR2: MNHNY and SVGAGI (reference sequence). This CDR3 is 14 amino acids long. Trimming took off 7 bases at V and 8 bases at J, with 15 bases between the two ends. The CDR3 DNA reads as TGTGCCAGCACTCCGACAGGAGGTTATTCACCCCTCCACTTT. Encoded protein: CASTPTGGYSPLHF.

The chain employs TRBV5-4 and TRBJ2-7; D gene ambiguous. This CDR3 is built from 13 residues. Trimming shortened V by 1 base and J by 7 bases, and 12 bases separated the two germline ends. From germline, CDR1 is SGHNT and CDR2 YYREEE (reference sequence). The CDR3 DNA is TGTGCCAGCAGCTTGTTTCACGGTCGTGAGCAGTACTTC. Its translation: CASSLFHGREQYF.

The chain carries TRBV6-4 and TRBJ1-2; the D gene is possibly TRBD1 (5 bases). Trimming took off 6 bases at V and 8 bases at J, with 19 bases between the two ends. Per the germline V gene, CDR1 is MRHNA and CDR2 is SNTAGT. CDR3 size: 14 residues. CDR3 nucleotide sequence: TGTGCCAGCAGAATGACAGTTACCAAGGGGGGCTACACCTTC. This gives the protein CASRMTVTKGGYTF.

This clone was seen only a few times. The chain carries TRBV5-6 and TRBJ2-7; possibly TRBD1 for D (5 bases). The CDR3 has 14 amino acids. V was cut by 6 bases and J by 6 bases, with 19 bases left in between. The V gene's germline CDR1 is SGHDT and CDR2 YYEEEE. The CDR3 DNA is TGTGCCAGCAACCCTTTCACCAGGGAAGCCGAGCAGTACTTC. Translating it yields CASNPFTREAEQYF.

The gene calls are TRBV7-2 and TRBJ2-2; tentative D call: TRBD2 (6 bases). The CDR3 length is 14 residues. Germline V gene lookup returns CDR1 SGHTA and CDR2 FQGNSA. Trimming stripped 5 bases from V and 6 bases from J, with 13 bases between. The CDR3 protein is CASSPRGVAGELFF. The CDR3 nucleotides read TGTGCCAGCAGCCCGCGGGGAGTCGCCGGGGAGCTGTTTTTT.

In regard to this clone: The same CDR3 also results from other DNA sequences found in this sample. The chain carries TRBV6-1 and TRBJ1-5; D is undetermined. The V end was cut by 3 bases, the J end by 3 bases, with 9 bases between. Germline V CDR1 and CDR2: MNHNS, SASEGT. CDR3 length equals 14 residues. Here the CDR3 DNA reads TGTGCCAGCAGTGAGAGGCGGGTCAATCAGCCCCAGCATTTT. As protein: CASSERRVNQPQHF.

V usage is TRBV18 and J usage is TRBJ1-1, with a tentative D call TRBD1 (6 bases). This CDR3 contains 17 residues. Germline lookup yields CDR1 KGHSH and CDR2 LQKENI. Trimming cost V 0 bases and J 5 bases, with 19 bases left between them. The CDR3 coding sequence is TGTGCCAGCTCACCACCGACGGGGGGCAGGGCGACGACTGAAGCTTTCTTT. Its protein product is CASSPPTGGRATTEAFF. The whole variable domain, remainder taken from reference TRBV18 and TRBJ1-1, is NAGVMQNPRHLVRRRGQEARLRCSPMKGHSHVYWYRQLPEEGLKFMVYLQKENIIDESGMPKERFSAEFPKEGPSILRIQQVVRGDSAAYFCASSPPTGGRATTEAFFGQGTRLTVV.